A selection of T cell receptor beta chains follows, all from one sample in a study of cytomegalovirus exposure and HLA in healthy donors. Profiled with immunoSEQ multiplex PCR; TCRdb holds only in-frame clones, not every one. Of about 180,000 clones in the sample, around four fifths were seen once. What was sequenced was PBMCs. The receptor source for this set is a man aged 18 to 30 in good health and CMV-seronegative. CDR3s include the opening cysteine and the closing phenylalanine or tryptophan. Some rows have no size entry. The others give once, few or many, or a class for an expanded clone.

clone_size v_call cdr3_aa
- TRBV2 CASSFDNEQFF
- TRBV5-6 CASSAGRSYQPQHF
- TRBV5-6 CASSLAVRGYEQYF
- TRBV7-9 CASSLAGQGAVDTQYF
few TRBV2 CASSGLQGTEAFF
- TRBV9 CASSALSGELFF
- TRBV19 CASSVTGLAGAHEQFF
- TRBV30 CACGTSGGKGTQYF
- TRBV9 CASSVRDGAYNSPLHF
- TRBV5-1 CASSWGTSGWASSYEQYF
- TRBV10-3 CAYRGPDTDTQYF
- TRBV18 CASSRSRGAPEAFF
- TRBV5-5 CASSLTSTDTQYF
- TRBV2 CASSEGQGKYTGELFF